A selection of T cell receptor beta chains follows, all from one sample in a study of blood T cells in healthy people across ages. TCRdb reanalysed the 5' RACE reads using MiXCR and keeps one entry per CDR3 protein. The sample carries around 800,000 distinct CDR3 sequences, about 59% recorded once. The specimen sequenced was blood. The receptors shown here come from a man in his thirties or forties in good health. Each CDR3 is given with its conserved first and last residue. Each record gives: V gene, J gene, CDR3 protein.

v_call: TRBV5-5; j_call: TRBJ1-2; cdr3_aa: CASSTLTGSKRRYTF
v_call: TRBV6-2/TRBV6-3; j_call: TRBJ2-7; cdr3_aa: CASSYFGVAGTYEQHF
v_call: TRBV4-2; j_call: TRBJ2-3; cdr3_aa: CASSQGRGDFADTQYF
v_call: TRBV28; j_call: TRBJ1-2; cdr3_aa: CASRPGQTIGYTF
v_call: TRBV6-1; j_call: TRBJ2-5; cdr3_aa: CASSEGRYQETQYF
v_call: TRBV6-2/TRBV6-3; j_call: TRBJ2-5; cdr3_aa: CASQPGQRTEETQYF
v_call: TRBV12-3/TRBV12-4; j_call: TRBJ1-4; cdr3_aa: CATEDRANEKLFF
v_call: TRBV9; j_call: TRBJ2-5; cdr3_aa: CASSAGSWETQYF
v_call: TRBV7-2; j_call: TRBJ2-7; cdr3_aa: CASSLVGTSGGNEQYF
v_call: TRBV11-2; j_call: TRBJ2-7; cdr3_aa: CASSLAFVRSSYEQYF
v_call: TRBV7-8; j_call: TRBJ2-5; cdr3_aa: CASSLVGGAQETQYF
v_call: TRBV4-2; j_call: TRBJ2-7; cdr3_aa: CASSLSPTGTGALYEQYF
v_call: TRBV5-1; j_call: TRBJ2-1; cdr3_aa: CASSQGTGHPYNEQFF
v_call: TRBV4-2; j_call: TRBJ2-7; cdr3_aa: CASSHALSGGEQYF
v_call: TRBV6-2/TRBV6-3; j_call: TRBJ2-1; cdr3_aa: CASSYMSESNEQFF
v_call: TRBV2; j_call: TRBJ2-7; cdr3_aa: CAISFLGYEQYF
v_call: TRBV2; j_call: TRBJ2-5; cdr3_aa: CASRGLAQETQYF
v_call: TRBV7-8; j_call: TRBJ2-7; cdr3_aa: CASSLAASVWSYEQYF
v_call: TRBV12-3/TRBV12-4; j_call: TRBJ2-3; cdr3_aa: CASSLAPYGLAGGQRDTQYF
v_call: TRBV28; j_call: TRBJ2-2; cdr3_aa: CASSSGIGELFF
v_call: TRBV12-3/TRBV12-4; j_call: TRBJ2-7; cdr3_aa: CASSGSGGLQYEQYF
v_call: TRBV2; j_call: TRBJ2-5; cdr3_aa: CASIRLAGPETQYF
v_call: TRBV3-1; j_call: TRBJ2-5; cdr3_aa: CASSQDPGTRVSRTQYF
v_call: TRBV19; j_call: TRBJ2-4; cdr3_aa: CASSMGHGALNIQYF
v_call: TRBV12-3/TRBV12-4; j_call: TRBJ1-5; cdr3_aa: CASSLAGRPNQPQHF
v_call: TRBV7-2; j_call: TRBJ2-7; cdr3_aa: CASSLAARRVVDEQYF
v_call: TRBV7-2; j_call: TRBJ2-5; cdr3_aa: CASSNPWRQETQYF
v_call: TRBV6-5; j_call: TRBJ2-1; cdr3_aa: CASSYPTWGQGLDNEQFF
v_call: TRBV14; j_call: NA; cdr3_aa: CASSPLAGTADLKTQYF
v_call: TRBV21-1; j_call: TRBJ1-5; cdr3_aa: CASSTDPNQPQHF
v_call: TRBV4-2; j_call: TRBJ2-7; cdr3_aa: CASSHPRGEAYEQYF
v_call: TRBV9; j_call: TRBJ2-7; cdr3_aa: CASSPSGGGASYEQYF
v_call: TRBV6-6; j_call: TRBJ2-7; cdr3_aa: CASSGPGRNSYEQYF
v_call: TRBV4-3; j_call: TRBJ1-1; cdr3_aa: CASSQEQRGTEAFF
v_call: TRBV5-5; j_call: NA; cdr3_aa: CASSQRVGRGYEQYF
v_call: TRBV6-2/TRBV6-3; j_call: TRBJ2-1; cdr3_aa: CASTKNPLRNHNEQFF
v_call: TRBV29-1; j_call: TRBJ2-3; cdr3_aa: CSVEEEGTRDTQYF
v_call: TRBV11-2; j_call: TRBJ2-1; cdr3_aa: CASSLLSGTYNEQFF
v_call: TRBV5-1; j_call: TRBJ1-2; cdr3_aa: CASSLEGQGNGYTF
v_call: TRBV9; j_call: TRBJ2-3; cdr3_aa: CASSVADRGRDTQYF
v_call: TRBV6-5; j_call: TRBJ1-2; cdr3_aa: CASSYGDRGYGHTF
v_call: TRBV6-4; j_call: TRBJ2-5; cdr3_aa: CASSAEFGETQYF
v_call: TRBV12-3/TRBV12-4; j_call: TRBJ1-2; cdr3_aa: CASSPQGASYGYTF
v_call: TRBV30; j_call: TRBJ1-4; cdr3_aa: CAWSVRGEKLFF
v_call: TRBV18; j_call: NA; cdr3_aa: CASSPPSGVTYEQYF
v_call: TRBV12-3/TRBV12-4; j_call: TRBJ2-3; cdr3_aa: CASSFVGTYYTDTQYF
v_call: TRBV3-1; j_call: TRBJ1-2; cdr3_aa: CASSQDWAYGYTF
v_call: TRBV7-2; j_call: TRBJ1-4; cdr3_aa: CASSVPVNEKLFF
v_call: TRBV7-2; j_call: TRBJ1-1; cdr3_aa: CASSLAERGEAFF
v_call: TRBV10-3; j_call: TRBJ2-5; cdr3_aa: CAISESPQGWETQYF